The sequence of this T cell receptor beta chain was determined in a study of T cell responses to AZD1222 COVID-19 vaccine (dated by TCRdb to the early 2020s). At the level of the whole study: AZD1222 recipients with second doses at about 4 weeks or about 12 weeks were pooled, because spike-specific TCR depth and breadth did not differ between schedules. A total of more than 230 trial participants underwent TCR sequencing, of whom 207 received two doses of AZD1222 and about 25 received two doses of the MenACWY control vaccine. Trial participants were enrolled by age into 18-55, 56-69 and 70-plus year subgroups, with around 150, 28 and 57 TCR-sequenced participants respectively.

Looking up the germline V gene yields CDR1 SGHTA and CDR2 FQGTGA. Counted from cysteine to phenylalanine, this CDR3 has 16 amino acids. The CDR3 DNA has 48 bases and is translated from base 1. Clipping removes 5 bases from V and 0 bases from J, with 7 as the unmatched junction base count. The time point label, as the study defines it: baseline before first vaccination. Samples from vaccinated people were obtained from the UK trials COV001 and COV002, which included a single-blind randomized controlled phase 2/3 trial of AZD1222 (ChAdOx1 nCoV-19) in healthy adults. For TCRbeta chain sequencing, PBMC samples from trial participants were taken at day 0 and at day 28 after the second dose. Comment on this clone: The clone's antigen remains unknown. No per-base quality is available; no much larger clone lies one base away.

The CDR3 regions of human TCRbeta chains were analyzed by immunosequencing. The paper's data handling went like this. Repertoire TCRs were matched against a reference library of SARS-CoV-2-specific TCRs generated with the MIRA antigen-specificity platform. Breadth was defined as the fraction of unique TCRs that were SARS-CoV-2-associated. Depth was defined as the fraction of total T cells that were SARS-CoV-2-associated. Using the MIRA data, every spike-specific TCR was mapped to the spike region that the TCR reacted to and assigned to either a CD4 or a CD8 class. Log10-transformed breadth and depth values were compared by one-way ANOVA with Sidak's multiple comparisons tests. The immuneACCESS repertoire file appears here via TCRdb, limited to in-frame rearrangements. These files lack a portion of the clones; in checked studies, under half of the deficit traces to unresolved V genes, and the cause of the others is not known. V, J and clone size were drawn from that table, and D and trimming were deduced from the DNA. Counted in this sample were about 110,000 clones; around 90% of them appeared once. The ten top clones hold approximately 5.5% of the sample.

Overall study outcomes, separate from this receptor: The 56-69-year group was small, and its depth increase did not reach significance, likely because of low power. Because no day 14 peak-response samples were available, the repertoires could be characterized only after the peak T cell response. Most participants were white British and females outnumbered males, and the authors suggested that clonal diversity may have been underestimated. CD4 TCRs associated with the vaccine covered the entire spike protein, and the dominant responses were in regions 160-218 and 743-854. After two AZD1222 doses, both the breadth and the depth of spike-specific TCRs were significantly higher than at day 0 and than in MenACWY recipients. Reportedly, close to half of the unique spike-specific TCRs recognized epitopes lying outside the regions that are mutated in the B.1.351 and B.1.1.7 variants. Only six AZD1222 recipients were SARS-CoV-2 seropositive at baseline, limiting conclusions about previously exposed vaccinees.

The sample in question was peripheral blood, obtained on day 0 of AZD1222 vaccination. The rearranged chain carries TRBV7-3 and TRBJ2-1, and 7 junctional nucleotides match TRBD2. This TCR was recovered from an adult in good health. The DNA sequence is as follows: TGTGCCAGCAGCCCGGGGGGTCTTAGCTCCTACAATGAGCAGTTCTTC. Its coded protein is CASSPGGLSSYNEQFF.